These 7 T cell receptor beta chains were sequenced from one sample in a study of blood T cells in healthy people across ages. It was with a sample-barcoded 5' primer and a J-beta primer mix that a second PCR of about 6 to 11 cycles was run. TCRdb re-derived calls from the 5' RACE reads in MiXCR, one entry per CDR3 protein. The data contain around 710,000 distinct CDR3 sequences, approximately 43% of them seen just once; the ten biggest clones take up under 25%. The sequenced material came from blood. These receptors were collected from a woman aged 60-75 years in good health.

The rearrangement joins TRBV25-1 to TRBJ1-4; 7 nucleotides line up with TRBD1. The junction had 8 bases not matched to a gene; V was cut back by 6 bases and J by 7 bases. Looked up from germline, CDR1 is MGHDK and CDR2 is SYGVNS. The CDR3 covers 14 residues. The CDR3 sequence is CASSRQGVGEKLFF. The DNA of the CDR3 is TGTGCCAGCAGCCGCCAGGGGGTTGGTGAAAAACTGTTTTTT.

This clonotype was counted only a few times. The CDR3 bases are TGTGCCAGCAGTCATACACAGGGGACGGGTAGTCAGCCCCAGCATTTT. It specifies CASSHTQGTGSQPQHF. The chain is built from TRBV6-5 and TRBJ1-5, with 7 bases that match TRBD1. The CDR3 runs to 16 residues. V lost 5 bases to trimming and J lost 6 bases; unmatched junction nucleotides: 13. The germline V gene encodes CDR1 MNHEY and CDR2 SVGAGI.

This chain joins TRBV3-1 and TRBJ2-7; 8 positions match TRBD1. Germline lookup yields CDR1 LGHDT and CDR2 YNNKEL (reference sequence). The CDR3 is 15 amino acids. Germline trimming cut 6 bases from V and 3 bases from J; bases unmatched to any gene: 10. The CDR3 loop is CASSRETGAGYEQYF. The CDR3 nucleotides read TGTGCCAGCAGTCGGGAGACAGGGGCAGGCTACGAGCAGTACTTC.

The chain uses TRBV9 and TRBJ2-5; 15 bases fit TRBD2. J was trimmed by 3 bases and V by 4 bases; bases with no gene match: 10. Germline V gene sequence: CDR1 SGDLS, CDR2 YYNGEE. This CDR3 is built from 18 residues. The DNA of the CDR3 is TGTGCCAGCAGCACCGGGACTAGCGGGGGGCATTACAAAGAGACCCAGTACTTC. Translation gives CASSTGTSGGHYKETQYF.

The rearrangement joins TRBV15 to TRBJ1-6, with 8 bases lining up with TRBD1. Per germline, CDR1 LNHNV and CDR2 YYDKDF (reference sequence). Unmatched junction bases numbered 10, after V lost 3 bases and J lost 6 bases. The CDR3 covers 17 residues. CDR3 nucleotides: TGTGCCACCAGCAGGGGGGGAGGACAGGGAACTAATTCACCCCTCCACTTT. Its translation: CATSRGGGQGTNSPLHF.

This chain links TRBV5-1 with TRBJ2-7; 9 nucleotides align to TRBD1. Germline CDR1 reads SGHRS; CDR2 reads YFSETQ. This CDR3 region has 15 residues. With 2 bases clipped from V and 0 bases from J, the junction kept 3 bases outside the gene matches. Here the CDR3 reads CASSFGTGSSYEQYF. In DNA, the CDR3 is TGCGCCAGCAGCTTTGGGACAGGGAGCTCCTACGAGCAGTACTTC.

The V gene is TRBV11-2, the J gene TRBJ2-5; D is undetermined. This CDR3 has 14 residues. V lost 3 bases, J lost 3 bases, and 11 bases lay in between. CDR1 and CDR2 from the germline V gene are SGHAT and FQNNGV. The CDR3 sequence is CASSFRSGEETQYF. The CDR3 nucleotides are TGTGCCAGCAGCTTTCGGTCCGGAGAAGAGACCCAGTACTTC.